Sequencing of this TCR beta chain was carried out in a study of blood T cell repertoires in COVID-19. Sequencing used immunoSEQ multiplex PCR; TCRdb keeps in-frame clones, though not all of them. The repertoire holds about 250,000 clones, with 85% to 95% as singletons. Germline CDR1 and CDR2: SGHDT and YYEEEE. This CDR3 has 14 residues. V lost 4 bases and J 1 base, leaving 8 bases between the germline ends. The clonotype was recovered from a woman between 18 and 30 years old who had recovered from COVID-19. Specimen: PBMCs or T cells enriched from blood (not recorded which). This rearrangement joins TRBV5-6 to TRBJ2-2; D possibly corresponds to TRBD1 (5 bases). DNA for the CDR3: TGTGCCAGCAGCGAAACAGGGAACACCGGGGAGCTGTTTTTT. Translating gives CASSETGNTGELFF. Filled out from reference TRBV5-6 and TRBJ2-2, the complete variable domain reads DAGVTQSPTHLIKTRGQQVTLRCSPKSGHDTVSWYQQALGQGPQFIFQYYEEEERQRGNFPDRFSGHQFPNYSSELNVNALLLGDSALYLCASSETGNTGELFFGEGSRLTVL.